One sample yielded the 10 T cell receptor beta chains listed below, sequenced in a study of CD8+ T cells in alopecia areata. Treatment indicated: oral pan-JAK inhibitor, 5-10 mg twice daily. Investigators isolated RNA and reverse transcribed it into cDNA to act as the sequencing template. Some clones are missing from TCRdb's copy, which holds only in-frame ones; the method was immunoSEQ multiplex PCR. In the table there are over 200,000 clones, around 66% of which are singletons. The sequencing used CD4+ T cells sorted from blood, collected at week 4, from a patient treated with tofacitinib. Receptor source: a human donor with alopecia areata.

The chain employs TRBV29-1 and TRBJ2-7; unclear D gene. The CDR3 covers 12 residues. V was clipped by 5 bases and J by 0 bases, with 8 bases between them. Per germline, CDR1 SQVTM and CDR2 ANQGSEA. This CDR3 is CSVQDSSYEQYF. In DNA form, the CDR3 reads TGCAGCGTTCAGGATAGCTCCTACGAGCAGTACTTC.

V gene TRBV2 combines with J gene TRBJ1-4, with D unclear. The CDR3 extends over 12 amino acids. Looked up from germline, CDR1 is SNHLY and CDR2 is FYNNEI. Trimming took off 8 bases at V and 8 bases at J, with 12 bases between the two ends. The CDR3 sequence: CASGLEREKLFF. CDR3 DNA sequence: TGTGCCAGCGGTCTCGAGCGGGAAAAACTGTTTTTT.

The chain employs TRBV4-1 and TRBJ2-1, with 8 bases aligning to TRBD2. The CDR3 contains 16 residues. The ends lost 5 bases at V and 2 bases at J; junction bases unmatched: 8. CDR1 is MGHRA and CDR2 is YSYEKL in the germline V gene. As DNA, the CDR3 is TGCGCCAGCAGCGCTCTAGCGGGTGTTCCCTACAATGAGCAGTTCTTC. Encoded protein: CASSALAGVPYNEQFF.

This clone showed up just a few times. The chain combines TRBV4-1 with TRBJ2-1; TRBD1 or TRBD2 may be the D gene (5 bases each). Between the trimmed V and J ends, which lost 4 bases and 9 bases, there was a span of 16 bases. The CDR3 spans 14 residues. Germline-derived CDR1 and CDR2 are MGHRA and YSYEKL. The CDR3 is CASSRKRGGSEQFF. The CDR3 bases are TGCGCCAGCAGCCGCAAGAGGGGTGGCAGTGAGCAGTTCTTC.

The rearrangement joins TRBV5-1 to TRBJ2-7; no clear D. Between the trimmed V and J ends, which lost 4 bases and 0 bases, there was a span of 11 bases. Germline V gene sequence: CDR1 SGHRS, CDR2 YFSETQ. The CDR3 is 14 residues long. The CDR3 nucleotides read TGCGCCAGCAGCGAGGACGGCTACTCCTACGAGCAGTACTTC. As protein: CASSEDGYSYEQYF.

The gene calls are TRBV2 and TRBJ2-1; D is perhaps TRBD1 (5 bases). V lost 6 bases, J lost 1 base, and 13 bases lay in between. The germline CDR1 and CDR2 sequences are SNHLY and FYNNEI. CDR3 length equals 15 residues. The CDR3 region is CASSADIRSYNEQFF. The DNA for the CDR3 is TGTGCCAGCAGCGCGGACATCCGATCCTACAATGAGCAGTTCTTC.

The chain uses TRBV7-9 and TRBJ2-7; 8 bases fit TRBD1. CDR1 and CDR2 from the germline V gene are SEHNR and FQNEAQ (reference sequence). This CDR3 comprises 15 residues. The ends lost 5 bases at V and 7 bases at J; junction bases unmatched: 13. The CDR3 DNA reads as TGTGCCAGCAGCAGAGCCAGGACAGGGTTTGAGGAGCAGTACTTC. This gives the protein CASSRARTGFEEQYF. Variable domain in full (rest from reference TRBV7-9 and TRBJ2-7): DTGVSQNPRHKITKRGQNVTFRCDPISEHNRLYWYRQTLGQGPEFLTYFQNEAQLEKSRLLSDRFSAERPKGSFSTLEIQRTEQGDSAMYLCASSRARTGFEEQYFGPGTRLTVT.

CDR3 protein: CASSLRGGTTYNEQFF. The CDR3 nucleotides read TGTGCCAGCAGCTTACGCGGGGGAACCACCTACAATGAGCAGTTCTTC. This chain connects TRBV11-1 to TRBJ2-1; 7 bases map to TRBD2. V gave up 2 bases and J gave up 2 bases; unmatched junction bases: 6. The germline V gene encodes CDR1 SGHAT and CDR2 FQDESV (reference sequence). CDR3 length: 16 amino acids. The whole variable domain, remainder taken from reference TRBV11-1 and TRBJ2-1, is EAEVAQSPRYKITEKSQAVAFWCDPISGHATLYWYRQILGQGPELLVQFQDESVVDDSQLPKDRFSAERLKGVDSTLKIQPAELGDSAMYLCASSLRGGTTYNEQFFGPGTRLTVL.

This clone was detected a few times. The chain carries TRBV15 and TRBJ2-3; D possibly uses TRBD1 or TRBD2 (5 bases each). The ends were cut back, 6 bases at V and 4 bases at J, with 14 bases in the middle. Germline V gives CDR1 LNHNV, CDR2 YYDKDF (reference sequence). This CDR3 has 14 residues. The CDR3 DNA reads TGTGCCACCAGTAGCCGGTGGGGGTCAGATACGCAGTATTTT. Translation gives CATSSRWGSDTQYF.

The chain has TRBV5-1 and TRBJ2-3; 7 bases fit TRBD1. The V gene's germline CDR1 is SGHRS and CDR2 YFSETQ. The V gene end was trimmed by 4 bases and the J gene end by 2 bases; junction bases not matched to a gene: 4. CDR3 size: 14 residues. This CDR3 reads CASSRDRATDTQYF. The CDR3 nucleotides are TGCGCCAGCAGCCGGGACAGAGCCACAGATACGCAGTATTTT.